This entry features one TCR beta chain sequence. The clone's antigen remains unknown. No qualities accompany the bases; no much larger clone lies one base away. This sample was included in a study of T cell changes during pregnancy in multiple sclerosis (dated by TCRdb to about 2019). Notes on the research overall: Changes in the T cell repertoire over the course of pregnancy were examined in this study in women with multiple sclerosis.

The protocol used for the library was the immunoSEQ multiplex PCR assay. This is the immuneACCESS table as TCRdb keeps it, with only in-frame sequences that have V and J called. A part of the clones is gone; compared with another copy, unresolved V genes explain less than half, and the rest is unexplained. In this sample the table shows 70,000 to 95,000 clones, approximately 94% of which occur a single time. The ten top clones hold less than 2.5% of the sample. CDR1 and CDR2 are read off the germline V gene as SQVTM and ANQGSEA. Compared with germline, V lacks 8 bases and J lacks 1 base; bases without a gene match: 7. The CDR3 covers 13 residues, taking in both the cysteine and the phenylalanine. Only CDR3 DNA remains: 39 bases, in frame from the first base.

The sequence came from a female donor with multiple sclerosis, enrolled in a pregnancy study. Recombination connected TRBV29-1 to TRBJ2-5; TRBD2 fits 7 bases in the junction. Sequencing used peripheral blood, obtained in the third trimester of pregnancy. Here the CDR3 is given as CSLGGSTQETQYF. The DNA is TGCAGCTTGGGGGGGAGCACCCAAGAGACCCAGTACTTC.